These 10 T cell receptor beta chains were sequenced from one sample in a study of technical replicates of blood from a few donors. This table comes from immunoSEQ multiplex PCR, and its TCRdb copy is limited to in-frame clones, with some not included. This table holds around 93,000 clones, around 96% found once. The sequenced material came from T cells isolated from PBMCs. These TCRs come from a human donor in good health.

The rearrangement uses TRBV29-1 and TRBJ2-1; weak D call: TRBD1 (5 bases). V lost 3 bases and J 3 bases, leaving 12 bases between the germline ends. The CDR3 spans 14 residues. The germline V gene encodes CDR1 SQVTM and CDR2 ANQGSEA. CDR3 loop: CSVDRLGVYNEQFF. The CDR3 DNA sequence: TGCAGCGTTGATCGATTAGGGGTCTACAATGAGCAGTTCTTC.

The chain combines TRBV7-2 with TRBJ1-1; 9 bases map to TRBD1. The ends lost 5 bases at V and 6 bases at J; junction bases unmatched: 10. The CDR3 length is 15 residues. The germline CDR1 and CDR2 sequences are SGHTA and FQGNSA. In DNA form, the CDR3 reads TGTGCCAGCAGCCCACAATCGGACAGGGGCGCTGAAGCTTTCTTT. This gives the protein CASSPQSDRGAEAFF.

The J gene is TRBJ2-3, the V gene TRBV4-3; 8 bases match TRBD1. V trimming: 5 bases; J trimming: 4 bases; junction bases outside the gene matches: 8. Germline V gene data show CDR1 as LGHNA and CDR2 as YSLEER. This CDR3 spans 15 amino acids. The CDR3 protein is CASSIRGQAADTQYF. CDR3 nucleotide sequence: TGCGCCAGCAGCATTAGGGGACAGGCCGCAGATACGCAGTATTTT.

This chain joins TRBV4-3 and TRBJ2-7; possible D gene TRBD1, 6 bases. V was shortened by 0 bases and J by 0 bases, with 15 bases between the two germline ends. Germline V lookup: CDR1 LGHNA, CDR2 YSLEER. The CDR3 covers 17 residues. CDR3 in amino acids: CASSQDLGHLSSYEQYF. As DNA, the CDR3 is TGCGCCAGCAGCCAAGACCTGGGACACCTGAGCTCCTACGAGCAGTACTTC.

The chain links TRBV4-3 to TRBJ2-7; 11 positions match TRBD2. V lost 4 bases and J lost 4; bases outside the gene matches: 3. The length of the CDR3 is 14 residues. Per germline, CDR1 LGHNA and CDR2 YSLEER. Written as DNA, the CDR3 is TGCGCCAGCAGCCCCGGGACTAGCGGTTACGAGCAGTACTTC. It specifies CASSPGTSGYEQYF.

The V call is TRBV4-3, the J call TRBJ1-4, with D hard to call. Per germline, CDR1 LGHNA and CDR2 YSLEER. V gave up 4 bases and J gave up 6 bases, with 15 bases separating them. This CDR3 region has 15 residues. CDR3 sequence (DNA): TGCGCCAGCAGCCCCTACCTGGGCAGGCATGAAAAACTGTTTTTT. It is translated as CASSPYLGRHEKLFF.

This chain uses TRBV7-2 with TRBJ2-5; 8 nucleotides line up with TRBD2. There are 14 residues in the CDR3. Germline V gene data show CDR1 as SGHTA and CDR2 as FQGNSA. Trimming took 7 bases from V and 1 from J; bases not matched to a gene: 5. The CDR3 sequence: CASTRGGSQETQYF. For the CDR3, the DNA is TGTGCCAGCACGCGCGGGGGGTCCCAAGAGACCCAGTACTTC.

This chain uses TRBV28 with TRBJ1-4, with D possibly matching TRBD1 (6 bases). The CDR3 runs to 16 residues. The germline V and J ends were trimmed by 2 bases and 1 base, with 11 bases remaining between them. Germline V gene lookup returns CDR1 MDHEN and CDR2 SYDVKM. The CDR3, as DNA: TGTGCCAGCAGTTTACAGGGGATAGGAACTAATGAAAAACTGTTTTTT. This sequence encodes CASSLQGIGTNEKLFF. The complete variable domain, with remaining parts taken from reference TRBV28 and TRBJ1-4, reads DVKVTQSSRYLVKRTGEKVFLECVQDMDHENMFWYRQDPGLGLRLIYFSYDVKMKEKGDIPEGYSVSREKKERFSLILESASTNQTSMYLCASSLQGIGTNEKLFFGSGTQLSVL.

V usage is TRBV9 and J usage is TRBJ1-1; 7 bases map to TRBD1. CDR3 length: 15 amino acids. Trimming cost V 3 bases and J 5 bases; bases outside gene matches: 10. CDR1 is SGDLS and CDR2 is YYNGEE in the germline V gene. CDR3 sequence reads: CASSATLPGGTEAFF. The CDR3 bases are TGTGCCAGCAGCGCCACACTCCCAGGGGGAACTGAAGCTTTCTTT.

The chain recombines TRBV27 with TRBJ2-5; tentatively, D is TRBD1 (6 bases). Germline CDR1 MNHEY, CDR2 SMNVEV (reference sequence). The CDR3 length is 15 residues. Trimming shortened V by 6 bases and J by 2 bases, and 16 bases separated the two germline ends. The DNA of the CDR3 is TGTGCCAGCAGGGACTCCGGGACATATCAAGAGACCCAGTACTTC. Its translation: CASRDSGTYQETQYF.